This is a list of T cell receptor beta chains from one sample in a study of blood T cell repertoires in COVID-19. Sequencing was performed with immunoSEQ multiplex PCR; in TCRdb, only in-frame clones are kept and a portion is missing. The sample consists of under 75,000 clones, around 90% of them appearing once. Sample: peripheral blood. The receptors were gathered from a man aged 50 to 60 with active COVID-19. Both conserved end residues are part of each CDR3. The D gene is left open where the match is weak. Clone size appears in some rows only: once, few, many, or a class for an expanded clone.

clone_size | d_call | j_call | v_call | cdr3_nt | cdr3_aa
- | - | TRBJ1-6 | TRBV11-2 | TGTGCCAGCAGCCCCCGCCCCGGGAATTCACCCCTCCACTTT | CASSPRPGNSPLHF
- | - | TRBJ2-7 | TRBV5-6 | TGTGCCAGCAGCTCCAAAAGGCGGGACGAGCAGTACTTC | CASSSKRRDEQYF
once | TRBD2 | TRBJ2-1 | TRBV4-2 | TGTGCCAGCGAGCCCCTAATTCGCAGCGGGGGGTCCTACAATGAGCAGTTCTTC | CASEPLIRSGGSYNEQFF
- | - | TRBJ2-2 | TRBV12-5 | TGTGCTAGTGGTCTCGGGAGAAACACCGGGGAGCTGTTTTTT | CASGLGRNTGELFF
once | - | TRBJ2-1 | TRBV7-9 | TGTGCCAGCAGCGGACGGGCGGGACAGCTCCCCTACAATGAGCAGTTCTTC | CASSGRAGQLPYNEQFF
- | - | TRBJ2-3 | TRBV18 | TGTGCCAGCTCAGCCAACGGGGGCACAGATACGCAGTATTTT | CASSANGGTDTQYF
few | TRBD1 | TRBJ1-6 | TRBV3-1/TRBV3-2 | TGTGCCAGCAGCCCAGAGACAGGGGCGCGTTCACCCCTCCACTTT | CASSPETGARSPLHF
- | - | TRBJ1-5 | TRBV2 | TGTGCCAGCAGCGAGAAGGGGTTAAGCAATCAGCCCCAGCATTTT | CASSEKGLSNQPQHF
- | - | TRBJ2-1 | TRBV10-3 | TGTGCCATCAGTGGGAGAGGGGGAAACGAGCAGTTCTTC | CAISGRGGNEQFF
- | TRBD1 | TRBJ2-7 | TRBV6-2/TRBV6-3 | TGTGCCAGCAGTCTGGCCCTACCCCGGGGACAGGAGCACTACGAGCAGTACTTC | CASSLALPRGQEHYEQYF
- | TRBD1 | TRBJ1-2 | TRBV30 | TGTGCCTGGAGTGCTGACAGGGTCAGCTACACCTTC | CAWSADRVSYTF
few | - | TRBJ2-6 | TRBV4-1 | TGCGCCAGCAGCCGAACAGGGTCGGCTCTGGGGGCCAACGTCCTGACTTTC | CASSRTGSALGANVLTF
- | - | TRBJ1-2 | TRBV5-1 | TGCGCCAGCAGCTTGGCCGGCTATGGCTACACCTTC | CASSLAGYGYTF
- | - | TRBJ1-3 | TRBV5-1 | TGCGCCAGCAGCTTGGGCCTGCCGAGCTCTGGAAACACCATATATTTT | CASSLGLPSSGNTIYF
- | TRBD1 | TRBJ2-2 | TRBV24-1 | TGTGCCACCCAATCTTTAACGACAGGGGGTACCGGGGAGCTGTTTTTT | CATQSLTTGGTGELFF
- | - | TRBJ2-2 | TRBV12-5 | TGTGCTAGTGGTTTGGTAAGGGCCAGGGTGGTGGACACCGGGGAGCTGTTTTTT | CASGLVRARVVDTGELFF
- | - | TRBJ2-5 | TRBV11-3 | TGTGCCAGCAGCCCCGGGACATTTTACCAAGAGACCCAGTACTTC | CASSPGTFYQETQYF